This T cell receptor beta chain is from a study of T-cell reconstitution after alpha-beta-depleted transplantation in children. Study-wide findings and caveats: It was surviving recipient T cells and thymic progenitors that gave some patients high TCRbeta diversity at day 60. About two months after transplant, alpha-beta T cells reportedly came from several hundred expanded graft clones. Among T cells one year after transplant, newly produced cells accounted for most counts and diversity.

The germline gives CDR1 SGHKS, CDR2 YYEKEE (reference sequence). This CDR3 is built from 15 residues. Trimming cost V 2 bases and J 0 bases; bases outside gene matches: 4. Details on this clonotype: No antigen is known for it.

Preparation of the TCRbeta library was carried out with unique molecular identifiers. TCRdb ran MiXCR on the PCR reads and lists one entry per CDR3 protein. The table shows 600,000 to 700,000 distinct CDR3 sequences, with 10% to 15% occurring only once. This clonotype was sampled from a girl aged 2-10 years with congenital amegakaryocytic thrombocytopenia, due to receive a stem cell transplant. The V call is TRBV5-5, the J call TRBJ1-2, with 7 positions matching TRBD1. Sequences were derived from PBMCs, sampled before TCRalphabeta/CD19-depleted stem cell transplant. CDR3 amino acids: CASSLSQGANYGYTF. The DNA for the CDR3 is TGTGCCAGCAGCTTAAGCCAGGGGGCTAACTATGGCTACACCTTC.